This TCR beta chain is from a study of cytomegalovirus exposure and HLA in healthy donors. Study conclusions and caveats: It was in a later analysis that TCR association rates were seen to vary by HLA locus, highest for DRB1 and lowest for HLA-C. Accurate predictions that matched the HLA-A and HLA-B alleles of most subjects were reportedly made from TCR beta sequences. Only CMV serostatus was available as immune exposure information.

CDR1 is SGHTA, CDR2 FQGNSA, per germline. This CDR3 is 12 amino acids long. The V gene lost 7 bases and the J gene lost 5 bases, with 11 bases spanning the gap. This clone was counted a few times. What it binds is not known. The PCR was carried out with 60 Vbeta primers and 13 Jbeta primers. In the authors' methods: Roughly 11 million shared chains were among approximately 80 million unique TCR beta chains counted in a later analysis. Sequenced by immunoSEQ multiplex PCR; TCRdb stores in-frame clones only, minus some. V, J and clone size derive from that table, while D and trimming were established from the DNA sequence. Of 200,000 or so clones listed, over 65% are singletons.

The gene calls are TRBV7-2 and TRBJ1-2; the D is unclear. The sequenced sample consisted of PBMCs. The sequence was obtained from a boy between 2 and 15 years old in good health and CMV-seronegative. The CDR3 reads CASNLGLYGYTF. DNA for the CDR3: TGTGCCAGCAACCTTGGACTATATGGCTACACCTTC.